The 24 T cell receptor beta chains reported below all come from one sample, sequenced in a study of neurological immune-mediated disorders. TCRdb reprocessed the 5' RACE reads with MiXCR, giving one entry per CDR3 protein. This table has approximately 100,000 distinct CDR3 sequences, roughly 3.5% appearing once. Sample: PBMCs. These receptors originate from a woman between 45 and 60 years old with multiple sclerosis.

The table lists this clonotype with a few counts. The chain joins TRBV20-1 to TRBJ2-5, with 9 positions matching TRBD2. CDR3 length: 17 amino acids. In germline, CDR1 is DFQATT, CDR2 SNEGSKA (reference sequence). Trimming cost V 3 bases and J 1 base; bases outside gene matches: 12. The CDR3 spells CSARGRLAEDIQETQYF. In DNA, the CDR3 is TGCAGTGCTAGGGGACGACTAGCGGAAGACATCCAAGAGACCCAGTACTTC.

This clonotype has a count of ten or more. The chain couples TRBV5-1 to TRBJ1-1; 7 bases are shared with TRBD1. Trimming removed 6 bases from V and 0 bases from J; junction bases left unmatched: 8. Germline loops: CDR1 SGHRS, CDR2 YFSETQ. There are 15 residues in the CDR3. The CDR3, as DNA: TGCGCCAGCACCTATGAAGGGGGCCTGAACACTGAAGCTTTCTTT. This codes for CASTYEGGLNTEAFF.

This clonotype was found many times. CDR3 coding DNA: TGTGCCAGCAGTGAAGGGGGGGAGACCCAGTACTTC. Residues: CASSEGGETQYF. The rearrangement uses TRBV2 and TRBJ2-5; D may match TRBD1 or TRBD2 (5 bases each). The germline gives CDR1 SNHLY, CDR2 FYNNEI. This CDR3 is 12 amino acids long. Between the trimmed V and J ends, which lost 1 base and 5 bases, there was a span of 5 bases.

In this sample, this clonotype turned up many times. J is TRBJ1-2 and V is TRBV5-6; a possible D gene is TRBD1 (5 bases). The V end lost 1 base, the J end lost 4 bases, and 14 bases lay between the germline ends. The CDR3 sequence is 15 residues long. The V gene's germline CDR1 is SGHDT and CDR2 YYEEEE. CDR3 amino acids: CASSLFAGIIYGYTF. CDR3 bases: TGTGCCAGCAGCTTGTTTGCAGGGATTATCTATGGCTACACCTTC. The entire variable domain, with the rest obtained from reference TRBV5-6 and TRBJ1-2, is as follows: DAGVTQSPTHLIKTRGQQVTLRCSPKSGHDTVSWYQQALGQGPQFIFQYYEEEERQRGNFPDRFSGHQFPNYSSELNVNALLLGDSALYLCASSLFAGIIYGYTFGSGTRLTVV.

This clonotype was observed at least ten times. The chain employs TRBV20-1 and TRBJ2-7; perhaps TRBD2 as D (5 bases). Germline CDR1 is DFQATT and CDR2 is SNEGSKA (reference sequence). V dropped 0 bases and J dropped 6 bases, with 12 bases sitting between them. The CDR3 extends over 13 amino acids. The chain's CDR3 is CSARDPTGSEQYF. For the CDR3, the DNA is TGCAGTGCTAGAGATCCCACTGGGAGCGAGCAGTACTTC.

In this sample, this clonotype turned up many times. V gene TRBV28 combines with J gene TRBJ1-2; D gene ambiguous. This CDR3 is built from 11 residues. Germline CDR1 and CDR2: MDHEN and SYDVKM. The V gene lost 3 bases and the J gene lost 5 bases, with 4 bases spanning the gap. CDR3 nucleotides: TGTGCCAGCAGTTTTAAGTATGGCTACACCTTC. This codes for CASSFKYGYTF.

DNA of the CDR3: TGTGCCAGCAGCTTGGGGGCTTGGGAAGATACGCAGTATTTT. This gives the protein CASSLGAWEDTQYF. The genes are TRBV4-2 and TRBJ2-3, with TRBD1 as a possible D gene (6 bases). Germline assignment: CDR1 LGHNA and CDR2 YNFKEQ. CDR3 length equals 14 residues. The ends were cut back, 5 bases at V and 5 bases at J, with 14 bases in the middle.

Many counts were recorded for this clonotype. The chain is built from TRBV2 and TRBJ2-5, with D unresolved. CDR3 size: 11 residues. The germline CDR1 and CDR2 sequences are SNHLY and FYNNEI. V lost 2 bases and J lost 5, with 3 bases in between. The CDR3: CASSESETQYF. DNA of the CDR3: TGTGCCAGCAGTGAAAGCGAGACCCAGTACTTC.

In this sample, this clonotype turned up many times. The chain carries TRBV4-2 and TRBJ2-5; D gene uncertain. V was shortened by 0 bases and J by 2 bases, with 7 bases between the two germline ends. The V gene's germline CDR1 is LGHNA and CDR2 YNFKEQ. The CDR3 extends over 14 amino acids. CDR3 DNA sequence: TGTGCCAGCAGCCAAGAGGCCAAACAAGAGACCCAGTACTTC. It yields the protein CASSQEAKQETQYF.

This clonotype was seen a single time. A much larger clone is a single base away; this may be a read error. The chain uses TRBV18 and TRBJ1-2; D remains ambiguous. V lost 6 bases to trimming and J lost 3 bases, with 11 bases between them. CDR1 and CDR2 from the germline V gene are KGHSH and LQKENI. The CDR3 has 13 amino acids. The CDR3: CASSPTIYYGYTF. In DNA, the CDR3 is TGTGCCAGCTCGCCTACCATATACTATGGCTACACCTTC.

This clonotype was seen many times. The J gene is TRBJ2-3, the V gene TRBV9; 8 bases map to TRBD2. Losses at the gene ends were 0 bases for V and 2 bases for J; bases not matched to a gene: 2. CDR3 length: 15 amino acids. Germline CDR1 reads SGDLS; CDR2 reads YYNGEE. In DNA, the CDR3 is TGTGCCAGCAGCGTAGCAGCGGGGGTCACAGATACGCAGTATTTT. Protein sequence: CASSVAAGVTDTQYF.

This clonotype occurred many times. The chain is built from TRBV6-5 and TRBJ2-5; 7 bases align to TRBD1. CDR1 is MNHEY, CDR2 SVGAGI, per germline. CDR3 length: 14 residues. V gave up 5 bases and J gave up 5 bases; unmatched junction bases: 8. This chain's CDR3 is CASSPGGTGETQYF. Here the CDR3 DNA reads TGTGCCAGCAGTCCAGGGGGTACCGGGGAGACCCAGTACTTC.

This clonotype was seen ten or more times. This chain uses TRBV15 with TRBJ2-1; TRBD1 is a possible D gene (6 bases). V was shortened by 6 bases and J by 0 bases, with 15 bases between the two germline ends. Germline CDR1 LNHNV, CDR2 YYDKDF (reference sequence). The CDR3 sequence is 16 residues long. For the CDR3, the DNA is TGTGCCACCAGGAAAGTCCCAGGGGACTCCTACAATGAGCAGTTCTTC. It translates to CATRKVPGDSYNEQFF.

This clonotype occurred many times. The chain joins TRBV29-1 to TRBJ2-5, with 9 bases lining up with TRBD1. The CDR3 totals 14 residues. Germline trimming cut 5 bases from V and 5 bases from J; bases unmatched to any gene: 9. CDR1 is SQVTM, CDR2 ANQGSEA, per germline. In nucleotides, the CDR3 is TGCAGCGTTCGTTCTGGACAGGGGTCCGAGACCCAGTACTTC. Translating it yields CSVRSGQGSETQYF.

In its sample, this clonotype was seen many times. The J gene is TRBJ2-2, the V gene TRBV5-1, with D unresolved. The CDR3 runs to 14 residues. The V end lost 9 bases, the J end lost 4 bases, and 16 bases lay between the germline ends. CDR1 and CDR2 (germline): SGHRS, YFSETQ. The CDR3 is CAILTNPLTGELFF. The CDR3 nucleotides read TGCGCCATCCTGACCAACCCCCTCACCGGGGAGCTGTTTTTT.

The chain uses TRBV12-3 or TRBV12-4 and TRBJ2-3, with 9 positions matching TRBD1. The CDR3 sequence is 14 residues long. V was pared by 6 bases and J by 3 bases, with 4 bases of the junction left unmatched. CDR3 nucleotide sequence: TGTGCCAGCAGACGGACAGGGGAAACAGATACGCAGTATTTT. Encoded protein: CASRRTGETDTQYF.

Of note for this clonotype: Here the CDR3 omits its conserved ending phenylalanine or tryptophan, so a read error is the likely source. The chain has TRBV20-1 and TRBJ1-2, with D possibly TRBD1 on 5 matching bases. The CDR3 has 14 amino acids. Germline values: CDR1 DFQATT, CDR2 SNEGSKA (reference sequence). The V end lost 6 bases, the J end lost 7 bases, and 21 bases lay between the germline ends. As DNA, the CDR3 is TGCAGTGCCACCCGAGCTCGGGGGGAGGGTGGCTACACCAAC. Its translation is CSATRARGEGGYTN.

This clonotype was detected ten times or more. The V gene is TRBV7-2, the J gene TRBJ2-6, with D perhaps matching TRBD1 (5 bases). The CDR3 loop spans 17 amino acids. CDR1 is SGHTA and CDR2 is FQGNSA in the germline V gene. Trimming stripped 5 bases from V and 0 bases from J, with 14 bases between. CDR3 in amino acids: CASSVTGTSSGANVLTF. CDR3 sequence (DNA): TGTGCCAGCAGCGTTACAGGCACCAGCTCTGGGGCCAACGTCCTGACTTTC.

This clonotype was counted at least ten times. This chain connects TRBV15 to TRBJ2-3; 7 nucleotides align to TRBD2. Germline V gene data show CDR1 as LNHNV and CDR2 as YYDKDF (reference sequence). Losses at the gene ends were 1 base for V and 0 bases for J; bases not matched to a gene: 10. The CDR3 runs 18 residues. The CDR3 DNA sequence: TGTGCCACCAGCAGAGCTATAAGTGGCGGGGGAAGCACAGATACGCAGTATTTT. It codes for CATSRAISGGGSTDTQYF.

This clonotype was seen at least ten times. The rearrangement links TRBV9 to TRBJ2-7, with TRBD1 matching over 11 bases. Trimming took 3 bases from V and 5 from J; bases not matched to a gene: 7. Germline values: CDR1 SGDLS, CDR2 YYNGEE. The CDR3 sequence is 15 residues long. CDR3 region: CASSARTGGFDEQYF. The CDR3 nucleotides read TGTGCCAGCAGCGCCAGGACAGGGGGCTTCGACGAGCAGTACTTC.

This clonotype occurred many times. The J gene is TRBJ2-1, the V gene TRBV7-6, with TRBD1 identical over 7 bases. Germline-derived CDR1 and CDR2 are SGHVS and FNYEAQ. The CDR3 has 15 amino acids. Trimming took 0 bases from V and 4 from J; bases not matched to a gene: 3. The CDR3 here is CASSLAARGYNEQFF. The CDR3 DNA sequence: TGTGCCAGCAGCTTAGCGGCCAGGGGGTACAATGAGCAGTTCTTC. The whole variable domain, filled in from reference TRBV7-6 and TRBJ2-1, reads GAGVSQSPRYKVTKRGQDVALRCDPISGHVSLYWYRQALGQGPEFLTYFNYEAQQDKSGLPNDRFSAERPEGSISTLTIQRTEQRDSAMYRCASSLAARGYNEQFFGPGTRLTVL.

This clonotype was seen a handful of times. A much larger clonotype is one base distant, so this may be a read error. The chain uses TRBV20-1 and TRBJ1-5, with D unclear. The germline V gene encodes CDR1 DFQATT and CDR2 SNEGSKA (reference sequence). The CDR3 loop spans 12 amino acids. CDR3 DNA: TGCAGTGCTCCCCACCCCCCGGAGCCCCAGAATTTT. Residues: CSAPHPPEPQNF.

This clonotype has at least ten counts. This rearrangement joins TRBV5-1 to TRBJ1-5; weak D call: TRBD1 (5 bases). Germline V gene sequence: CDR1 SGHRS, CDR2 YFSETQ. Trimming left V 0 bases short and J 4 bases short, with 8 bases between. The CDR3 has 14 residues. The CDR3 region is CASSLGAGNQPQHF. DNA for the CDR3: TGCGCCAGCAGCTTGGGGGCAGGGAATCAGCCCCAGCATTTT. The full variable domain, completed using reference TRBV5-1 and TRBJ1-5, is KAGVTQTPRYLIKTRGQQVTLSCSPISGHRSVSWYQQTPGQGLQFLFEYFSETQRNKGNFPGRFSGRQFSNSRSEMNVSTLELGDSALYLCASSLGAGNQPQHFGDGTRLSIL.

This clonotype was counted at least ten times. The V gene is TRBV7-2, the J gene TRBJ2-5; TRBD2 matches at 9 bases. Germline CDR1 is SGHTA and CDR2 is FQGNSA. This CDR3 spans 17 amino acids. With 2 bases clipped from V and 1 base from J, the junction kept 8 bases outside the gene matches. The CDR3 sequence is CASSLFLAGGFQETQYF. CDR3 nucleotide sequence: TGTGCCAGCAGCTTATTTCTCGCGGGGGGGTTCCAAGAGACCCAGTACTTC.